The source of this T cell receptor (beta chain) is a study of identical twins. Overall study findings and caveats: Less excess twin sharing appeared in beta out-of-frame sequences. With monozygotic twins, out-of-frame TCR alpha sharing exceeded what models estimated.

In this sample, this clonotype turned up many times. What it binds is not known. Everyone who gave samples was a healthy Caucasian. Template switching supplied a universal primer site; unique molecular identifiers were carried on the cDNA. One entry per CDR3 protein, called by TCRdb with MiXCR from the 5' RACE reads. The sample comprises about 260,000 distinct CDR3 sequences, roughly 7% of which are singletons, and roughly 3.7% rests with the top ten. V lost 4 bases and J lost 0, with 13 bases in between. Germline V gene sequence: CDR1 SQVTM, CDR2 ANQGSEA. The CDR3 contains 15 residues. The same sample was also used in a study of yellow fever vaccine responses in identical twins.

The rearrangement uses TRBV29-1 and TRBJ2-1; D is perhaps TRBD1 (6 bases). Sequenced: memory (CD45RO+) T cells sorted from blood. The receptor's source is a woman between 18 and 30 years old in good health. The CDR3 DNA reads TGCAGCGTTGCCCAGGGGTTTTACTCCTACAATGAGCAGTTCTTC. This translates into CSVAQGFYSYNEQFF.